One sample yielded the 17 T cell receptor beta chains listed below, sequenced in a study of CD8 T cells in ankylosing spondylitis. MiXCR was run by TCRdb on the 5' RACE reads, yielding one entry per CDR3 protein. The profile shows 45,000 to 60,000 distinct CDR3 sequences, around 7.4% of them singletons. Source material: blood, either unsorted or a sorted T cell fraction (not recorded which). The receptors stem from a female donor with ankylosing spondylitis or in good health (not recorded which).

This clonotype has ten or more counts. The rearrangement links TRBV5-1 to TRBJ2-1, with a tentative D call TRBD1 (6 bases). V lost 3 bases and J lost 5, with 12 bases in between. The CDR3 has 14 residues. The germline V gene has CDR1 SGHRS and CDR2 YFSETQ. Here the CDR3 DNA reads TGCGCCAGCAGCTCACTGGGGGCCAACAATGAGCAGTTCTTC. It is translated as CASSSLGANNEQFF.

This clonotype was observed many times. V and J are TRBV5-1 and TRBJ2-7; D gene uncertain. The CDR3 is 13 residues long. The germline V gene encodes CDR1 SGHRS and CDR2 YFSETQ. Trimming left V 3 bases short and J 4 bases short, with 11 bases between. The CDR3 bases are TGCGCCAGCAGCTCCATCCCCGGATACGAGCAGTACGTC. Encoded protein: CASSSIPGYEQYV.

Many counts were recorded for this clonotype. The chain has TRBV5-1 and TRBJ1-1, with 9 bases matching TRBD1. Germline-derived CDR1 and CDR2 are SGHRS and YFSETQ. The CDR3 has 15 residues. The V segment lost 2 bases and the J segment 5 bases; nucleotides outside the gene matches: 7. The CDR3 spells CASSFWTGESTEAFF. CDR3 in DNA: TGCGCCAGCAGCTTTTGGACAGGGGAAAGTACTGAAGCTTTCTTT.

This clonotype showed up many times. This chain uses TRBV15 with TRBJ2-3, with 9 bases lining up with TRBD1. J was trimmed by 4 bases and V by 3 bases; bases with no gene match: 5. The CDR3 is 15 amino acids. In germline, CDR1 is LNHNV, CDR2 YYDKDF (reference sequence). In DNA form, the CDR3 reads TGTGCCACCAGCAGGAGGGGACAGGGATCAGATACGCAGTATTTT. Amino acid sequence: CATSRRGQGSDTQYF.

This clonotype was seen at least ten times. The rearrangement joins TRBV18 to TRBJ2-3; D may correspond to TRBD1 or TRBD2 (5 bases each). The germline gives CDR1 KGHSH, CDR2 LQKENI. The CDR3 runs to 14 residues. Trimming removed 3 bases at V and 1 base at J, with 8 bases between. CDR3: CASSPRGGTDTQYF. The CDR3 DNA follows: TGTGCCAGCTCACCGAGGGGAGGCACAGATACGCAGTATTTT. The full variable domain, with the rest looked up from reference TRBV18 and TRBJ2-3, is NAGVMQNPRHLVRRRGQEARLRCSPMKGHSHVYWYRQLPEEGLKFMVYLQKENIIDESGMPKERFSAEFPKEGPSILRIQQVVRGDSAAYFCASSPRGGTDTQYFGPGTRLTVL.

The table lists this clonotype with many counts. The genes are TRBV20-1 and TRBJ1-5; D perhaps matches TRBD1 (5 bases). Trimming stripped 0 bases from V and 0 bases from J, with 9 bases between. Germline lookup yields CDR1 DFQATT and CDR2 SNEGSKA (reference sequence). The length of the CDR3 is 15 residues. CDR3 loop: CSARDIQDSNQPQHF. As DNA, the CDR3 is TGCAGTGCTAGAGATATACAGGATAGCAATCAGCCCCAGCATTTT.

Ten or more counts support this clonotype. The CDR3 nucleotides are TGTGCCACCAGTGCGGGCAGAAATCAGCCCCAGCATTTT. It codes for CATSAGRNQPQHF. V gene TRBV24-1 combines with J gene TRBJ1-5; unclear D gene. The CDR3 runs 13 residues. Trimming pared 5 bases from V and 4 bases from J, leaving 8 bases between. Germline CDR1 KGHDR, CDR2 SFDVKD.

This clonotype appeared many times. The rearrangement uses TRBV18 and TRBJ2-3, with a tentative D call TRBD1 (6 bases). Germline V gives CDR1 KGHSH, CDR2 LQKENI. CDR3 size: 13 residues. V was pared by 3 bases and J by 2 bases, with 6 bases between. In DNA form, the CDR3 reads TGTGCCAGCTCACCGGGACACACAGATACGCAGTATTTT. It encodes CASSPGHTDTQYF. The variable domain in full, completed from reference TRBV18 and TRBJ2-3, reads NAGVMQNPRHLVRRRGQEARLRCSPMKGHSHVYWYRQLPEEGLKFMVYLQKENIIDESGMPKERFSAEFPKEGPSILRIQQVVRGDSAAYFCASSPGHTDTQYFGPGTRLTVL.

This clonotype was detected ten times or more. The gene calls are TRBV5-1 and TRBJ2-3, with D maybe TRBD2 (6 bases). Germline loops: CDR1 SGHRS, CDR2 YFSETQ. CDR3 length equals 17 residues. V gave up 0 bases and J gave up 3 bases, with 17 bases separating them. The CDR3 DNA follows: TGCGCCAGCAGCTTGGAACTAGCTGGGAGCGGGACAGATACGCAGTATTTT. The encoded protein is CASSLELAGSGTDTQYF.

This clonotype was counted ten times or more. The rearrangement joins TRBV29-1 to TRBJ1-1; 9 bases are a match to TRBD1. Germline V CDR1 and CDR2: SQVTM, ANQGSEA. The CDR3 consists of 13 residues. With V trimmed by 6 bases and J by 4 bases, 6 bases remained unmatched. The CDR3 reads CSVRDRVGTEAFF. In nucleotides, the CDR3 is TGCAGCGTGAGGGACAGGGTAGGCACTGAAGCTTTCTTT.

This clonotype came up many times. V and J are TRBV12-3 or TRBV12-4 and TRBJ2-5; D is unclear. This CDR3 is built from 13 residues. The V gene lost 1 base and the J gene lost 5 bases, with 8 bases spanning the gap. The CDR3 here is CASSLGFGETQYF. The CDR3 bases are TGTGCCAGCAGTTTAGGATTCGGGGAGACCCAGTACTTC.

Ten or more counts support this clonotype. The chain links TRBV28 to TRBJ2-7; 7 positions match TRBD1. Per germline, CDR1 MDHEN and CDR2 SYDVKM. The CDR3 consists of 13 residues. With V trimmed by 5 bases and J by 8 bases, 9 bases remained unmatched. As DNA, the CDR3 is TGTGCCAGCAGTCCTTCCGACAGGGAGAAGCAGTACGTC. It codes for CASSPSDREKQYV.

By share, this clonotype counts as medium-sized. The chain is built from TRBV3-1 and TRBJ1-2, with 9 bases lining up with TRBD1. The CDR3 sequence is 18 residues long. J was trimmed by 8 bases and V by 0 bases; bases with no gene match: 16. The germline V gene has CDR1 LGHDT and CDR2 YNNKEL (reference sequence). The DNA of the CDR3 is TGTGCCAGCAGCCAAGAACTTTTCCGGACAGGGGAATATGAGGGCTACACCTTC. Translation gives CASSQELFRTGEYEGYTF.

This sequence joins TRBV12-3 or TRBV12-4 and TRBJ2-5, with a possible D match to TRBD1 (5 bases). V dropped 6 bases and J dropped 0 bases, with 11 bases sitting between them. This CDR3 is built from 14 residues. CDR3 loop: CASSFDRNQETQYF. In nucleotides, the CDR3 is TGTGCCAGCAGCTTCGACAGAAACCAAGAGACCCAGTACTTC.

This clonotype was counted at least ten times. CDR3: CASSSETGGSSYDTEAFF. The DNA for the CDR3 is TGCGCCAGCAGCTCCGAGACAGGGGGTTCCTCATACGACACTGAAGCTTTCTTT. The chain has TRBV5-1 and TRBJ1-1; the match to TRBD1 covers 9 bases. The CDR3 contains 18 residues. J was trimmed by 3 bases and V by 3 bases; bases with no gene match: 15. Germline V gene lookup returns CDR1 SGHRS and CDR2 YFSETQ.

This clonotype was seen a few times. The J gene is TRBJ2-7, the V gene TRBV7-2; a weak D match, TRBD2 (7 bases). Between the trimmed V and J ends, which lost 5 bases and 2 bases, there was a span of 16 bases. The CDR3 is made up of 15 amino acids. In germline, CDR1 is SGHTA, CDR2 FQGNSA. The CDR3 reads CASSLLGGDTYEQYF. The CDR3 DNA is TGTGCCAGCAGCCTCTTAGGGGGGGACACCTACGAGCAGTACTTC.

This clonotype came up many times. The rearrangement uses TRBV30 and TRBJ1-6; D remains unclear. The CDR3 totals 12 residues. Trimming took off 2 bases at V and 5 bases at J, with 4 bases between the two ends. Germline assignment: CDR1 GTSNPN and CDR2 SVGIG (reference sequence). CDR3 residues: CAWSFNNSPLHF. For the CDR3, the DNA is TGTGCCTGGAGTTTTAATAATTCACCCCTCCACTTT. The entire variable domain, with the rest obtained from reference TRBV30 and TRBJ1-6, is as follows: SQTIHQWPATLVQPVGSPLSLECTVEGTSNPNLYWYRQAAGRGLQLLFYSVGIGQISSEVPQNLSASRPQDRQFILSSKKLLLSDSGFYLCAWSFNNSPLHFGNGTRLTVT.